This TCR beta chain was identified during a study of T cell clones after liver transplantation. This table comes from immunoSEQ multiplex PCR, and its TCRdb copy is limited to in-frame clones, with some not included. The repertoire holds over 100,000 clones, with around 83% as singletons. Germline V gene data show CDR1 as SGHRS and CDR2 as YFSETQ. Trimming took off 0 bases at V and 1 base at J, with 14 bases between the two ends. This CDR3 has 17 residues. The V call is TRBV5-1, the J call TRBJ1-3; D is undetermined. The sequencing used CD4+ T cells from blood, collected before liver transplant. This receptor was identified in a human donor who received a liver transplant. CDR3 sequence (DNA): TGCGCCAGCAGCTTGGAAGGCCGAGTAGGATCTGGAAACACCATATATTTT. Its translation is CASSLEGRVGSGNTIYF.